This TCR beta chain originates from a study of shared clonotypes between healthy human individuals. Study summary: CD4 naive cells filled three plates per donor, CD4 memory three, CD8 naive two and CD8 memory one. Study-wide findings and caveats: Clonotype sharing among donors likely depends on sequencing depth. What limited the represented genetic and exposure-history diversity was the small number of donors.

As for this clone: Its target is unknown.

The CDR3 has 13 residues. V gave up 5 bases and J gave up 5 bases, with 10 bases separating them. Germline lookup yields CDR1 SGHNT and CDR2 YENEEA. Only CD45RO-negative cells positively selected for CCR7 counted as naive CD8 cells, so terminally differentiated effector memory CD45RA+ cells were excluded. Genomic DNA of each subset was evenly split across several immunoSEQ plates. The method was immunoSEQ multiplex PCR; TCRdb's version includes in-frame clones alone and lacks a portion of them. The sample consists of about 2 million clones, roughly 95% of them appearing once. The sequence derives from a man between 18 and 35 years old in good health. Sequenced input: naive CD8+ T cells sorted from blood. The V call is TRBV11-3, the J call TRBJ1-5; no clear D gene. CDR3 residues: CASSPDGDQPQHF. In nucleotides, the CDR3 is TGTGCCAGCAGCCCCGATGGGGATCAGCCCCAGCATTTT.